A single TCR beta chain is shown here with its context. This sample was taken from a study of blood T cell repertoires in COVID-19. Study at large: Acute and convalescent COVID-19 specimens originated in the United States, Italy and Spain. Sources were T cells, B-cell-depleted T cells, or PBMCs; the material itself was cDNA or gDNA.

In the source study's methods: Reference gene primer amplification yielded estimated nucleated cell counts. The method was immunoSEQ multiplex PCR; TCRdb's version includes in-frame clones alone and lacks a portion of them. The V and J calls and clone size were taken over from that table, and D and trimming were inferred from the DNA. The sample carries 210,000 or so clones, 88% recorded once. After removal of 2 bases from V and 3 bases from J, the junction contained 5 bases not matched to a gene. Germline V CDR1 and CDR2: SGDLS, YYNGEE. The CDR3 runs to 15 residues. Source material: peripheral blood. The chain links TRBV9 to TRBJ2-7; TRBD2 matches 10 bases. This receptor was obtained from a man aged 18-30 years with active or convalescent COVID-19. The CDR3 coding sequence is TGTGCCAGCAGCGTCGGACTAGCGGCCGGCTACGAGCAGTACTTC. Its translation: CASSVGLAAGYEQYF.